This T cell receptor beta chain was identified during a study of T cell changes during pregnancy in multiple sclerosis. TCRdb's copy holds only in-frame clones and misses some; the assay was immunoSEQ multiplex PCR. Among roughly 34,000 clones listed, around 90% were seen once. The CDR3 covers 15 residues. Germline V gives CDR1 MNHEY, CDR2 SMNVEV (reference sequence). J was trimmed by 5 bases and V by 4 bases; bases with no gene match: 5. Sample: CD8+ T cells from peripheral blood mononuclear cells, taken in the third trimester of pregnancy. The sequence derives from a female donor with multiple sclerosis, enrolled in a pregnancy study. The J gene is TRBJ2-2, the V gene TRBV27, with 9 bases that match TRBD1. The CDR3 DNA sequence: TGTGCCAGCAGTTCTCGACAGGGGGGTACCGGGGAGCTGTTTTTT. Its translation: CASSSRQGGTGELFF.